The clone carrying this T cell receptor beta chain was counted only a few times. This specimen comes from a study of control samples from healthy donors and cancer patients. Using immunoSEQ multiplex PCR, the repertoire was profiled, and TCRdb retains in-frame clones only, with some absent. The table lists fewer than 60,000 clones, 80% to 90% of them singletons. Germline CDR1 and CDR2: SGHAT and FQNNGV. This CDR3 region has 17 residues. Trimming took 0 bases from V and 2 from J; bases not matched to a gene: 10. The sequence was collected from a woman in her sixties or seventies with lung cancer. This chain uses TRBV11-2 with TRBJ2-7; 7 bases are shared with TRBD1. The specimen was PBMCs. The CDR3 DNA is TGTGCCAGCAGCTTAGATCCAACCGGGACAGCCACCTACGAGCAGTACTTC. Its translation is CASSLDPTGTATYEQYF.